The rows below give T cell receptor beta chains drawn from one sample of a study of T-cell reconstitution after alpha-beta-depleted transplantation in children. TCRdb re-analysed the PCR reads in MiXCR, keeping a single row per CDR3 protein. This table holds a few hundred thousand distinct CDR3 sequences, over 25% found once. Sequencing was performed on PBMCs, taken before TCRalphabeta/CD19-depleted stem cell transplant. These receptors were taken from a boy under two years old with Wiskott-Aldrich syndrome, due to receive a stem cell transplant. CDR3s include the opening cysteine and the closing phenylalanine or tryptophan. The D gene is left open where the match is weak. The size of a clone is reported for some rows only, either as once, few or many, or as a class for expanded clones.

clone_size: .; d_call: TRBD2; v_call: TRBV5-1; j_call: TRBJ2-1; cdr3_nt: TGCGCCAGCAGCTTGAAGCGGGAGGGCCACAATGAGCAGTTCTTC; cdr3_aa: CASSLKREGHNEQFF
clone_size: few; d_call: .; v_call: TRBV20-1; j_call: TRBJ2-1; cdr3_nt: TGCAGTGCTAGAGCTCTAACTAGTTTTGATGAGCAGTTCTTC; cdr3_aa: CSARALTSFDEQFF
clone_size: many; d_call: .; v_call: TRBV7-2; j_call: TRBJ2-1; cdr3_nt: TGTGCCAGCAGCCAGACTAGTTACAATGAGCAGTTCTTC; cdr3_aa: CASSQTSYNEQFF
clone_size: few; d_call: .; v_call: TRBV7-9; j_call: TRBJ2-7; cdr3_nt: TGTGCCAGCAGCTTAGATCCGGAGCAGTACTTC; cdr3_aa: CASSLDPEQYF
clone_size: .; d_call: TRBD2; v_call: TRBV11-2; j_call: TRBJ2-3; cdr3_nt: TGTGCCAGCAGCTTACTCCTAATAAGCGGGAGGGAGCCAGATACGCAGTATTTT; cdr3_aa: CASSLLLISGREPDTQYF
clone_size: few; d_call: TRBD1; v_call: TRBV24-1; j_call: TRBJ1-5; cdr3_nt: TGTGCCACCAGTGAACAGGGGATGGAGCAGCCCCAGCATTTT; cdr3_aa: CATSEQGMEQPQHF
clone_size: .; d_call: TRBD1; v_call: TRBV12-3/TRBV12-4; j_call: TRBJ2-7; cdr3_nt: TGTGCCAGCAGTTTATCGGACAGGGGCACCTACGAGCAGTACTTC; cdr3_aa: CASSLSDRGTYEQYF
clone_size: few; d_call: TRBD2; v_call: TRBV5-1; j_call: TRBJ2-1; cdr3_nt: TGCGCCAGCAGCTTGGTCCTAGCGGGAGGTTCGGGCAATGAGCAGTTCTTC; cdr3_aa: CASSLVLAGGSGNEQFF
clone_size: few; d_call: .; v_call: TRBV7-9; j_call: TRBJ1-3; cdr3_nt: TGTGCCAGCAGCTTCAATCAGTTCTCTGGAAACACCATATATTTT; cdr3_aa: CASSFNQFSGNTIYF
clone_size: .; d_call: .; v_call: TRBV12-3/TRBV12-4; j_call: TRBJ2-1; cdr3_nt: TGTGCCAGCAGTGACAGTACCTACAATGAGCAGTTCTTC; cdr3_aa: CASSDSTYNEQFF
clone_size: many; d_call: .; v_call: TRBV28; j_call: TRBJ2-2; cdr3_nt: TGTGCCGGAGGTAACACCGGGGAGCTGTTTTTT; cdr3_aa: CAGGNTGELFF
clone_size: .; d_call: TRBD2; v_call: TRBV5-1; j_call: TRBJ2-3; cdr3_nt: TGCGCCAGCAGCTTTGGGACTAGCGGGAGGGATACGCAGTATTTT; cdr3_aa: CASSFGTSGRDTQYF
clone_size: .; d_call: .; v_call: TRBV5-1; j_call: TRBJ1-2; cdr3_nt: TGCGCCAGCAGCTCACAGGGACCTCTCTATGGCTACACCTTC; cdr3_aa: CASSSQGPLYGYTF
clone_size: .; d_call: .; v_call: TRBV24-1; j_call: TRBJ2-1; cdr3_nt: TGTGCCACCAGTGAGACCGGACGGGGGTGGTACAATGAGCAGTTCTTC; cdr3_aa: CATSETGRGWYNEQFF
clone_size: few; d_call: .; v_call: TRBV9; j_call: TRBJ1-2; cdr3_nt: TGTGCCAGCAGGGACTGGGGGAATGGCTACACCTTC; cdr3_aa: CASRDWGNGYTF
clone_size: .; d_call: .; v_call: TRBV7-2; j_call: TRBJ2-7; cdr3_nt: TGTGCCAGCAGCTTACCTAGGGCACTTCCCGAGCAGTACTTC; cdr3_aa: CASSLPRALPEQYF
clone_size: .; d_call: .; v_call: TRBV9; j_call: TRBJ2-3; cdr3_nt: TGTGCCAGCAGCGCAGAAATTTTAGATACGCAGTATTTT; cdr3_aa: CASSAEILDTQYF
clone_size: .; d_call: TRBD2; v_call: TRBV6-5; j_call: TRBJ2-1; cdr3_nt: TGTGCCAGCAGAAGAGGTCCCGGGACTAGCGGGAGAGGGGGTGAGCAGTTCTTC; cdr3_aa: CASRRGPGTSGRGGEQFF
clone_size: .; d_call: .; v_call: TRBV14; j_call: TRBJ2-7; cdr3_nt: TGTGCCAGCAGCCAAGTGTTACTCCCCTACGAGCAGTACTTC; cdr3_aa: CASSQVLLPYEQYF
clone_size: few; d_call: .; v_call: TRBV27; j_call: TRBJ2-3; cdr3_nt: TGTGCCAGCAGTTTACAGGGAACCACTAGCACAGATACGCAGTATTTT; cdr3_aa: CASSLQGTTSTDTQYF
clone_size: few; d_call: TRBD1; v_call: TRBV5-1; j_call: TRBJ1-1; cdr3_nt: TGCGCCAGCAGCTTGGCGGACAGGGGAGGTGAAGCTTTCTTT; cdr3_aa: CASSLADRGGEAFF
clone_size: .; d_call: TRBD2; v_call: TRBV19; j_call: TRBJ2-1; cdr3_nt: TGTGCCAGTAGTATAGATTCTAGCGGGTTGAGCTCCTACAATGAGCAGTTCTTC; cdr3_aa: CASSIDSSGLSSYNEQFF
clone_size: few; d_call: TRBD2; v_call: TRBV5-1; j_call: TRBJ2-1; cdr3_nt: TGCGCCAGCAGTCCACAGGGGCTAGCGGGACGCAATGAGCAGTTCTTC; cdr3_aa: CASSPQGLAGRNEQFF
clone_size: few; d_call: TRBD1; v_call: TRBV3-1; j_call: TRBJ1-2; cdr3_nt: TGTGCCAGCAGCGGAGGCAGGGGGCGCTTCGATGGCTACACCTTC; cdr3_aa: CASSGGRGRFDGYTF